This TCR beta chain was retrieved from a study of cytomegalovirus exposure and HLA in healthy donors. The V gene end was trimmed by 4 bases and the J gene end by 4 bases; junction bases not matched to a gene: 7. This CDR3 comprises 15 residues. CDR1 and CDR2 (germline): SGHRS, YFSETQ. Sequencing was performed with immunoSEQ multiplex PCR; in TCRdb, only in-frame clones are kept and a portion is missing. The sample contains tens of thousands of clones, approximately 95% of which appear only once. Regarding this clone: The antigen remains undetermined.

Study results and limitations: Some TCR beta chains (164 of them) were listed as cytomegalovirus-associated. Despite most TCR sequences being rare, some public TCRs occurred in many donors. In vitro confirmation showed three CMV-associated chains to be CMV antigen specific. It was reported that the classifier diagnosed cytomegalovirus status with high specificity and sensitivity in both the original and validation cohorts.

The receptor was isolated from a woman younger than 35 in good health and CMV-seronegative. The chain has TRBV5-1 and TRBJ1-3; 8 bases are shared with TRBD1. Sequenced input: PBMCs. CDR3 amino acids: CASSKTGVSGNTIYF. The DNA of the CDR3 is TGCGCCAGCAGCAAGACAGGGGTTTCCGGAAACACCATATATTTT.